The 25 T cell receptor beta chains listed next were all sequenced from one sample in a study of patients and donors after allogeneic stem cell transplantation. TCRdb re-called the RT-PCR reads through MiXCR, storing one row per CDR3 protein. The sample lists 28,000 or so distinct CDR3 sequences; 6.5% to 7% were seen once. Sequencing used blood, either unsorted or a sorted T cell fraction (not recorded which). The receptors were gathered from a human donor who was either an allogeneic HSCT recipient or a stem cell or donor lymphocyte infusion donor (not recorded which). It is not recorded whose cells these are; they may come from a transplant donor.

This clonotype showed up many times. This chain uses TRBV6-6 with TRBJ2-1; D is uncertain. The CDR3 is made up of 14 amino acids. Germline V CDR1 and CDR2: MNHNY, SVGAGI (reference sequence). V shed 10 bases and J shed 0 bases, with 13 bases lying between them. CDR3 bases: TGTGCCACCGAGGCCCGGAGCTCCTACAATGAGCAGTTCTTC. Translation gives CATEARSSYNEQFF.

The table lists this clonotype with many counts. CDR3 DNA sequence: TGTGCCAGCAGCCAAGAGGGAGGGACTAGCGGGAGTAGCTCCTACAATGAGCAGTTCTTC. It specifies CASSQEGGTSGSSSYNEQFF. J is TRBJ2-1 and V is TRBV4-2, with TRBD2 matching over 14 bases. Losses at the gene ends were 0 bases for V and 0 bases for J; bases not matched to a gene: 7. CDR3 length: 20 residues. Germline CDR1 and CDR2: LGHNA and YNFKEQ.

This clonotype was seen at least ten times. V usage is TRBV5-1 and J usage is TRBJ2-5, with D hard to call. Trimming removed 5 bases at V and 2 bases at J, with 10 bases between. The CDR3 spans 13 residues. Per the germline V gene, CDR1 is SGHRS and CDR2 is YFSETQ. The CDR3: CASRVTQQETQYF. For the CDR3, the DNA is TGCGCCAGCAGGGTGACACAACAAGAGACCCAGTACTTC.

This clonotype has a count of ten or more. This chain joins TRBV27 and TRBJ1-2; D is undetermined. V dropped 4 bases and J dropped 0 bases, with 12 bases sitting between them. The CDR3 runs to 15 residues. Germline V gene sequence: CDR1 MNHEY, CDR2 SMNVEV (reference sequence). The CDR3 protein is CASSYDYPANYGYTF. CDR3 sequence (DNA): TGTGCCAGCAGTTACGACTATCCGGCTAACTATGGCTACACCTTC.

This clonotype was seen more than once but under ten times. The rearrangement uses TRBV19 and TRBJ2-1; tentatively, D is TRBD2 (5 bases). This CDR3 has 12 amino acids. The V gene's germline CDR1 is LNHDA and CDR2 SQIVND (reference sequence). Deletions cut 3 bases from V and 10 bases from J, with 10 bases between. CDR3 sequence: CASSIGWREQFF. CDR3 sequence (DNA): TGTGCCAGTAGTATCGGTTGGAGGGAGCAGTTCTTC.

On this clonotype: This may be a read error: a much more frequent sequence differs by one nucleotide. J is TRBJ2-5 and V is TRBV5-1, with D perhaps TRBD1 (6 bases). This CDR3 contains 15 residues. Germline assignment: CDR1 SGHRS and CDR2 YFSETQ. The CDR3 loop reads CASSRWDTLQEAQYF. The DNA for the CDR3 is TGCGCCAGCAGTCGATGGGACACCCTCCAAGAGGCCCAGTACTTC.

The J gene is TRBJ2-3, the V gene TRBV18, with 12 bases identical to TRBD2. Per germline, CDR1 KGHSH and CDR2 LQKENI. The junction had 2 bases not matched to a gene; V was cut back by 4 bases and J by 3 bases. The CDR3 length is 15 residues. The CDR3 bases are TGTGCCAGCTCACGGGGGACTAGCGGGACAGATACGCAGTATTTT. Translating it yields CASSRGTSGTDTQYF.

Here the CDR3 reads CSARSYEQYF. The CDR3 nucleotides are TGCAGTGCTAGATCCTACGAGCAGTACTTC. This chain joins TRBV20-1 and TRBJ2-7; no firm D call. Germline V gene lookup returns CDR1 DFQATT and CDR2 SNEGSKA (reference sequence). The CDR3 consists of 10 residues. Between the trimmed V and J ends, which lost 2 bases and 1 base, there was a span of 0 bases.

This rearrangement joins TRBV18 to TRBJ2-7; TRBD2 is a possible D gene (6 bases). The CDR3 has 14 residues. CDR1 and CDR2 from the germline V gene are KGHSH and LQKENI. The V gene lost 2 bases and the J gene lost 3 bases, with 11 bases spanning the gap. The CDR3 bases are TGTGCCAGCTCACCAAGACTAGGGGACTACGAGCAGTACTTC. It yields the protein CASSPRLGDYEQYF.

This clonotype was seen at least ten times. The V gene is TRBV7-9, the J gene TRBJ2-7, with 9 bases aligning to TRBD1. This CDR3 comprises 13 residues. Germline-derived CDR1 and CDR2 are SEHNR and FQNEAQ (reference sequence). V was clipped by 6 bases and J by 5 bases; unmatched bases: 5. The CDR3 region is CASSQQGAHEQYF. CDR3 in DNA: TGTGCCAGCAGTCAACAGGGGGCGCACGAGCAGTACTTC.

In its sample, this clonotype was seen many times. The rearrangement links TRBV28 to TRBJ2-7; 9 bases fit TRBD2. Germline assignment: CDR1 MDHEN and CDR2 SYDVKM. After removal of 6 bases from V and 4 bases from J, the junction contained 13 bases not matched to a gene. This CDR3 is built from 16 residues. CDR3 in amino acids: CASRVLIAGADYEQYF. DNA for the CDR3: TGTGCCAGCAGAGTCCTCATAGCGGGAGCCGATTACGAGCAGTACTTC.

This clonotype was recorded many times. V gene TRBV12-3 or TRBV12-4 combines with J gene TRBJ2-2; possibly TRBD2 for D (7 bases). The CDR3 has 14 residues. The V end lost 3 bases, the J end lost 7 bases, and 12 bases lay between the germline ends. As DNA, the CDR3 is TGTGCCAGCAGTTTGGGGGGGCGGAACGGGGAGCTGTTTTTT. Amino acid sequence: CASSLGGRNGELFF.

This clonotype was found many times. The chain employs TRBV3-1 and TRBJ1-1; D is possibly TRBD1 (5 bases). This CDR3 comprises 13 residues. The germline V gene has CDR1 LGHDT and CDR2 YNNKEL (reference sequence). Deletions cut 1 base from V and 8 bases from J, with 11 bases between. The CDR3: CASSQGWWTEAFF. CDR3 in DNA: TGTGCCAGCAGCCAAGGTTGGTGGACAGAAGCTTTCTTT.

There are many counts of this clonotype. The chain is built from TRBV20-1 and TRBJ1-1; D remains unclear. This CDR3 comprises 9 residues. Trimming pared 6 bases from V and 11 bases from J, leaving 10 bases between. The germline CDR1 and CDR2 sequences are DFQATT and SNEGSKA (reference sequence). CDR3 region: CSAVGGAFF. The DNA of the CDR3 is TGCAGTGCCGTCGGTGGGGCTTTCTTT.

The table lists this clonotype with many counts. The V and J genes are TRBV7-9 and TRBJ2-7, with 9 bases identical to TRBD2. Germline V gene data show CDR1 as SEHNR and CDR2 as FQNEAQ (reference sequence). This CDR3 has 14 amino acids. The V and J ends lost 7 bases and 0 bases, in that order; junction bases with no gene match: 4. The CDR3 loop is CASTGLAHSYEQYF. The CDR3 DNA sequence: TGTGCCAGCACCGGACTAGCGCACTCCTACGAGCAGTACTTC. Drawing the rest from reference TRBV7-9 and TRBJ2-7, the complete variable domain is DTGVSQNPRHKITKRGQNVTFRCDPISEHNRLYWYRQTLGQGPEFLTYFQNEAQLEKSRLLSDRFSAERPKGSFSTLEIQRTEQGDSAMYLCASTGLAHSYEQYFGPGTRLTVT.

This rearrangement joins TRBV13 to TRBJ1-2, with TRBD1 as a possible D gene (5 bases). Trimming took off 1 base at V and 3 bases at J, with 12 bases between the two ends. CDR1 is PRHDT and CDR2 is FYEKMQ in the germline V gene (reference sequence). The CDR3 spans 15 residues. The CDR3 DNA reads TGTGCCAGCAGCTTAGAGGGGCGGATGTACTATGGCTACACCTTC. Translation gives CASSLEGRMYYGYTF.

The CDR3 coding sequence is TGCAGTGCTACGGGGGCGATCTATGGCTACACCTTC. Protein sequence: CSATGAIYGYTF. The rearrangement uses TRBV20-1 and TRBJ1-2; TRBD1 might be the D (6 bases). From germline, CDR1 is DFQATT and CDR2 SNEGSKA (reference sequence). This CDR3 has 12 amino acids. V lost 4 bases and J lost 4, with 10 bases in between.

By sample share, this clonotype is medium-sized. This chain uses TRBV12-3 or TRBV12-4 with TRBJ2-1, with D possibly matching TRBD2 (5 bases). The V end was cut by 5 bases, the J end by 9 bases, with 14 bases between. The CDR3 runs 13 residues. The CDR3 spells CASSLRLRGEQFF. CDR3 DNA sequence: TGTGCCAGCAGTCTCAGACTTCGGGGTGAGCAGTTCTTC.

This clonotype was seen ten or more times. V usage is TRBV5-5 and J usage is TRBJ1-5; D call uncertain. CDR1 SGHKS and CDR2 YYEKEE come from the germline V gene (reference sequence). Trimming shortened V by 0 bases and J by 0 bases, and 16 bases separated the two germline ends. The CDR3 has 18 residues. The CDR3 reads CASSLGVVSSYSNQPQHF. CDR3 in DNA: TGTGCCAGCAGCTTGGGTGTTGTCAGCTCCTATAGCAATCAGCCCCAGCATTTT.

This clonotype was counted at least ten times. The rearrangement uses TRBV7-9 and TRBJ1-2; 9 bases fit TRBD1. The CDR3 consists of 13 residues. The V segment lost 5 bases and the J segment 8 bases; nucleotides outside the gene matches: 6. Germline V gene lookup returns CDR1 SEHNR and CDR2 FQNEAQ (reference sequence). The CDR3, as DNA: TGTGCCAGCAGCCCTACGGGACAGGGCGGCTACACCTTC. Translating it yields CASSPTGQGGYTF.

This clonotype was detected ten times or more. The chain combines TRBV6-6 with TRBJ2-7; 8 nucleotides agree with TRBD1. J lost 1 base, V lost 4 bases, and 3 bases had no gene match. The CDR3 is 14 amino acids. Germline V CDR1 and CDR2: MNHNY, SVGAGI (reference sequence). CDR3 amino acids: CASSLQGASYEQYF. The CDR3 DNA reads TGTGCCAGCAGTTTGCAGGGGGCGTCCTACGAGCAGTACTTC.

This clonotype was counted ten times or more. V gene TRBV20-1 combines with J gene TRBJ1-1; D uncertain. Trimming left V 5 bases short and J 0 bases short, with 10 bases between. The length of the CDR3 is 13 residues. Germline values: CDR1 DFQATT, CDR2 SNEGSKA (reference sequence). CDR3 DNA sequence: TGCAGTGCTCCCGATTCGATGAACACTGAAGCTTTCTTT. It specifies CSAPDSMNTEAFF.

CDR3 loop: CASSPGGFPETQYF. In nucleotides, the CDR3 is TGTGCCAGCAGCCCAGGGGGCTTCCCGGAGACCCAGTACTTC. The V and J genes are TRBV7-3 and TRBJ2-5, with 8 bases aligning to TRBD1. Per germline, CDR1 SGHTA and CDR2 FQGTGA. The V and J ends lost 5 bases and 5 bases, in that order; junction bases with no gene match: 7. This CDR3 has 14 residues. Combining the CDR3 with reference TRBV7-3 and TRBJ2-5 gives the whole variable domain GAGVSQTPSNKVTEKGKYVELRCDPISGHTALYWYRQSLGQGPEFLIYFQGTGAADDSGLPNDRFFAVRPEGSVSTLKIQRTERGDSAVYLCASSPGGFPETQYFGPGTRLLVL.

Many counts were recorded for this clonotype. This chain joins TRBV4-3 and TRBJ2-1, with 8 bases identical to TRBD2. This CDR3 is 15 amino acids long. V lost 2 bases and J lost 0; bases outside the gene matches: 0. CDR1 and CDR2 from the germline V gene are LGHNA and YSLEER. Here the CDR3 reads CASSQSGSSYNEQFF. The CDR3 coding sequence is TGCGCCAGCAGCCAAAGCGGGAGCTCCTACAATGAGCAGTTCTTC.

The V and J genes are TRBV7-9 and TRBJ2-2; weak D call: TRBD2 (6 bases). CDR1 is SEHNR, CDR2 FQNEAQ, per germline (reference sequence). CDR3 size: 15 residues. V shed 5 bases and J shed 5 bases, with 15 bases lying between them. The CDR3 region has the DNA TGTGCCAGCAGCCCAGGCGTGGGGAGGACCGGGGAGCTGTTTTTT. This translates into CASSPGVGRTGELFF.